This TCR beta chain was sequenced in a study of blood T cell repertoires in COVID-19. Study at large: Donors in the United States, Italy and Spain gave samples during acute or convalescent COVID-19. The cDNA or gDNA used as material had been derived from T cells, B-cell-depleted T cells, or PBMCs.

There are 18 residues in the CDR3. The V and J ends lost 5 bases and 1 base, in that order; junction bases with no gene match: 16. Germline CDR1 is SEHNR and CDR2 is FQNEAQ (reference sequence). How the authors handled the data: Amplifying reference gene primers gave estimates of nucleated cell counts. The protocol was immunoSEQ multiplex PCR, while the TCRdb copy is restricted to in-frame clones and leaves out a portion. V and J calls and clone size follow that table, whereas D and trimming were derived from the DNA. The sample has about 180,000 clones, 80% seen once; the top ten hold about 6.8%. The TCR comes from a man aged 65 to 79 with active or convalescent COVID-19. Input material: peripheral blood. This chain uses TRBV7-9 with TRBJ2-7, with 8 bases lining up with TRBD1. CDR3 residues: CASSPRTGQVLRSYEQYF. CDR3 nucleotide sequence: TGTGCCAGCAGCCCCCGGACAGGGCAAGTATTAAGGTCCTACGAGCAGTACTTC.